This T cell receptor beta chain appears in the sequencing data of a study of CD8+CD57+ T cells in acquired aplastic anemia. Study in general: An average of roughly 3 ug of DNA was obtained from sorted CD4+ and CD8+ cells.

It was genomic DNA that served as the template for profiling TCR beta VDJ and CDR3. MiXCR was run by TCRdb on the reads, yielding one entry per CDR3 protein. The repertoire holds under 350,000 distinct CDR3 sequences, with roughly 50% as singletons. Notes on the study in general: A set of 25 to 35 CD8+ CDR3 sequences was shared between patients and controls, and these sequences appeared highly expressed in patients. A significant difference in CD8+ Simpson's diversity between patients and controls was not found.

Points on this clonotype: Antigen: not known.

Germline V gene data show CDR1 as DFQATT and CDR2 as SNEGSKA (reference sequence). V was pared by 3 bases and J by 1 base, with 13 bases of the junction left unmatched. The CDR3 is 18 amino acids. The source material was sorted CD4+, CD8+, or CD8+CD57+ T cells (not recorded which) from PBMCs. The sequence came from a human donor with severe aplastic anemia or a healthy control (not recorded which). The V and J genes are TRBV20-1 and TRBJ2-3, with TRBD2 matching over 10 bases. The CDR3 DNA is TGCAGTGCTAGCGTTAGCGGGGGGCCCTCACGTCGCACAGATACGCAGTATTTT. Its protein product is CSASVSGGPSRRTDTQYF.